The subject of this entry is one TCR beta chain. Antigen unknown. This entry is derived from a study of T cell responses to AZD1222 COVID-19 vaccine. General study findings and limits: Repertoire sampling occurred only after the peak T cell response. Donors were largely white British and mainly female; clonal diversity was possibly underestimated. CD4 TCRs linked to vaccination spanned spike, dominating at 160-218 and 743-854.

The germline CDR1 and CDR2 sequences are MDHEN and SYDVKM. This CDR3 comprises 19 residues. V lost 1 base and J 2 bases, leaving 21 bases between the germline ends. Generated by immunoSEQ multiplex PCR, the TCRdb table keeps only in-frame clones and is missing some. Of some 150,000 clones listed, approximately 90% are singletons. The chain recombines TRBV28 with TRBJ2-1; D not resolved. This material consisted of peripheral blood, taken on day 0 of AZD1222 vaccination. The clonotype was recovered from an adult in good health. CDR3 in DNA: TGTGCCAGCAGTTTATCGAGAGCGTCCGTCCAGACGCCCTACAATGAGCAGTTCTTC. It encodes CASSLSRASVQTPYNEQFF.